A selection of T cell receptor beta chains follows, all from one sample in a study of identical twins. TCRdb ran MiXCR on the 5' RACE reads and lists one entry per CDR3 protein. The repertoire holds 250,000 to 300,000 distinct CDR3 sequences, with roughly 8.7% as singletons. These records were also assigned to another study, of yellow fever vaccine responses in identical twins.

The sequenced sample was CD8+ T cells sorted from blood. The receptor source for this set is a woman aged 18-29 years in good health. Both conserved end residues are part of each CDR3. Each record gives: CDR3 length, clone size, D gene, J gene, V gene, CDR3 DNA, CDR3 protein. The D gene is left open where the match is weak. Expanded clones get a size class; other rows say once, few or many, or leave the size out.

length: 14; size: many; D: -; J: TRBJ2-7; V: TRBV20-1; DNA: TGCAGTGCGAGACAGGAAGAGGGGTCTTACGAGCAGTACTTC; CDR3: CSARQEEGSYEQYF
length: 17; size: -; D: TRBD1; J: TRBJ2-7; V: TRBV5-1; DNA: TGCGCCAGCAGCTTGGCAGCCGGGACAGGGGGCACCTACGAGCAGTACTTC; CDR3: CASSLAAGTGGTYEQYF
length: 14; size: many; D: -; J: TRBJ2-7; V: TRBV5-1; DNA: TGCGCCAGCAGCTTAAGACAGAACCAGTACGAGCAGTACTTC; CDR3: CASSLRQNQYEQYF
length: 13; size: many; D: TRBD1; J: TRBJ2-7; V: TRBV6-1; DNA: TGCGCCAGCAGGGACAGGGCCTCCTACGAGCAGTACTTC; CDR3: CASRDRASYEQYF
length: 15; size: -; D: TRBD1; J: TRBJ2-3; V: TRBV7-2; DNA: TGTGCCAGCAGCACCGGGACAGCTAGCACAGATACGCAGTATTTT; CDR3: CASSTGTASTDTQYF
length: 12; size: few; D: -; J: TRBJ2-7; V: TRBV27; DNA: TGTGCCAGCACTGGGAACCCGGGGGAGCAGTACTTC; CDR3: CASTGNPGEQYF
length: 14; size: few; D: TRBD1; J: TRBJ2-1; V: TRBV27; DNA: TGTGCCAGCAGTTCGGGACAGGCGTACAATGAGCAGTTCTTC; CDR3: CASSSGQAYNEQFF
length: 12; size: many; D: -; J: TRBJ2-7; V: TRBV12-3/TRBV12-4; DNA: TGTGCCAGCATTGGGGACTCCTACGAGCAGTACTTC; CDR3: CASIGDSYEQYF
length: 17; size: -; D: TRBD1; J: TRBJ2-1; V: TRBV7-9; DNA: TGTGCCAGCAGCTCTCTCTACAGGGGCCCCTCCTACAATGAGCAGTTCTTC; CDR3: CASSSLYRGPSYNEQFF
length: 12; size: many; D: -; J: TRBJ2-2; V: TRBV7-2; DNA: TGTGCCGCCCCCCTTTACACCGGGGAGCTGTTTTTT; CDR3: CAAPLYTGELFF
length: 15; size: many; D: -; J: TRBJ2-2; V: TRBV6-1; DNA: TGTGCCAGCAGTGGTACGGACTCTAATAGGGGGGAGCTGTTTTTT; CDR3: CASSGTDSNRGELFF
length: 14; size: many; D: TRBD2; J: TRBJ2-1; V: TRBV29-1; DNA: TGCAGCGTAGATTCTAGCGGGATGGGGAATGAGCAGTTCTTC; CDR3: CSVDSSGMGNEQFF
length: 16; size: few; D: -; J: TRBJ2-6; V: TRBV28; DNA: TGTGCCACCACTGCGGGGGCCCCATCTGGGGCCAACGTCCTGACTTTC; CDR3: CATTAGAPSGANVLTF
length: 15; size: -; D: -; J: TRBJ2-1; V: TRBV12-3/TRBV12-4; DNA: TGTGCCAGCTCTCCTATGAGGGAGGCCTACAATGAGCAGTTCTTC; CDR3: CASSPMREAYNEQFF
length: 14; size: -; D: -; J: TRBJ2-1; V: TRBV3-1; DNA: TGTGCCAGCAGCCAAATGGGGCCGGGCGATGAGCAGTTCTTC; CDR3: CASSQMGPGDEQFF
length: 14; size: few; D: -; J: TRBJ2-5; V: TRBV6-4; DNA: TGTGCCAGTCGGGGTCCCACCCAACAAGAGACCCAGTACTTC; CDR3: CASRGPTQQETQYF
length: 13; size: many; D: TRBD1; J: TRBJ1-2; V: TRBV12-3/TRBV12-4; DNA: TGTGCCAGCAGTACCGGGACAGGCTATGGCTACACCTTC; CDR3: CASSTGTGYGYTF
length: 17; size: few; D: TRBD2; J: TRBJ2-2; V: TRBV4-3; DNA: TGCGCCAGCAGCCAAGAACCTAGCGGGTCGAACACCGGGGAGCTGTTTTTT; CDR3: CASSQEPSGSNTGELFF
length: 15; size: few; D: TRBD1; J: TRBJ2-3; V: TRBV7-3; DNA: TGTGCCAGCAGCTTAGGAACAGGGGACAGAGATACGCAGTATTTT; CDR3: CASSLGTGDRDTQYF
length: 14; size: few; D: -; J: TRBJ2-3; V: TRBV20-1; DNA: TGCAGTGCTACTGGGGGGAGTCGCACAGATACGCAGTATTTT; CDR3: CSATGGSRTDTQYF
length: 15; size: many; D: -; J: TRBJ2-1; V: TRBV29-1; DNA: TGCAGCGTTGAAGATTGGCAGGTCTCCTACAATGAGCAGTTCTTC; CDR3: CSVEDWQVSYNEQFF
length: 13; size: few; D: TRBD2; J: TRBJ2-3; V: TRBV20-1; DNA: TGCAGTGCGACCGGGACTAATTCAGATACGCAGTATTTT; CDR3: CSATGTNSDTQYF
length: 15; size: many; D: TRBD2; J: TRBJ2-7; V: TRBV4-1; DNA: TGCGCCAGCAGCCAATCCGGACTAGCGGGAGGCGAGCAGTACTTC; CDR3: CASSQSGLAGGEQYF
length: 14; size: many; D: TRBD1; J: TRBJ2-7; V: TRBV4-1; DNA: TGCGCCAGCAGCCAGGGACAGGGGCACTACGAGCAGTACTTC; CDR3: CASSQGQGHYEQYF
length: 17; size: few; D: TRBD2; J: TRBJ2-5; V: TRBV2; DNA: TGTGCCAGCAGTGGACTTAATTCGGCTAGCGGGGCGGAGACCCAGTACTTC; CDR3: CASSGLNSASGAETQYF
length: 14; size: few; D: -; J: TRBJ2-6; V: TRBV12-3/TRBV12-4; DNA: TGTGCCACCTACAGGGAGTCTGGGGCCAACGTCCTGACTTTC; CDR3: CATYRESGANVLTF
length: 12; size: few; D: -; J: TRBJ2-7; V: TRBV5-5; DNA: TGTGCCAGCAGCTTTCGGGAAATCGAGCAGTACTTC; CDR3: CASSFREIEQYF
length: 14; size: many; D: -; J: TRBJ2-5; V: TRBV12-3/TRBV12-4; DNA: TGTGCCAGCACCGAAGGGACGGTTCAAGAGACCCAGTACTTC; CDR3: CASTEGTVQETQYF
length: 15; size: -; D: -; J: TRBJ2-3; V: TRBV7-2; DNA: TGTGCCAGCAGCTTGGAGCGACCCAGCACAGATACGCAGTATTTT; CDR3: CASSLERPSTDTQYF
length: 15; size: medium-sized; D: TRBD2; J: TRBJ2-2; V: TRBV6-4; DNA: TGTGCCAGCAGTGGGACTAGCGGGGACACCGGGGAGCTGTTTTTT; CDR3: CASSGTSGDTGELFF
length: 15; size: few; D: -; J: TRBJ2-7; V: TRBV13; DNA: TGTGCCAGCAGCTTATCGGGCTCCCTCTCCTACGAGCAGTACTTC; CDR3: CASSLSGSLSYEQYF